This TCR beta chain was observed in a study of blood T cell repertoires in COVID-19. Method: immunoSEQ multiplex PCR; TCRdb's copy keeps in-frame clones and lacks some. The top ten clones hold around 3% of a sample with roughly 40,000 clones, almost 90% of them seen once. Sequenced sample: peripheral blood. The sequence was collected from a man aged 50 or older with active COVID-19.

CDR3 DNA: TGTGCCAGCAGTATAACCCGACAGAGTGAAGCTTTCTTT. Protein product: CASSITRQSEAFF. The chain joins TRBV6-5 to TRBJ1-1; tentative D call: TRBD1 (5 bases). This CDR3 region has 13 residues. The V and J ends lost 5 bases and 7 bases respectively, with 14 bases between them. The germline CDR1 and CDR2 sequences are MNHEY and SVGAGI.